This T cell receptor beta chain stems from a study of OX40 agonist ivuxolimab in advanced cancers. Whole-study context: Three patients responded partially, comprising one with hepatocellular carcinoma and two with cutaneous melanoma.

With baseline, cycle 4 day 1, and cycle 7 day 1 as timepoints, blood was sampled. Produced via immunoSEQ multiplex PCR; TCRdb's table is partial and in-frame only. Altogether more than 75,000 clones are present, about four fifths being singletons, with the ten largest covering around 5.5%. This TCR was sampled from an adult with an advanced solid tumor such as melanoma, head and neck, liver or kidney cancer. The source was CD4+ or CD8+ T cells sorted from blood, collected in a trial of the OX40 agonist ivuxolimab.

CDR3 amino acids: CASLPTGLAYEQYF. CDR3 DNA sequence: TGTGCCAGCTTACCGACAGGGTTGGCCTACGAGCAGTACTTC. The V call is TRBV2, the J call TRBJ2-7; 7 bases align to TRBD1. The CDR3 length is 14 residues. Losses at the gene ends were 8 bases for V and 2 bases for J; bases not matched to a gene: 9. Germline CDR1 is SNHLY and CDR2 is FYNNEI.